This TCR beta chain was observed in a study of naive and memory T cell subsets. Only a few counts were recorded for this clonotype. As yet, its antigen is unknown. Broader study findings: RNA-based TCR counts may shift with T cell activation and differentiation. In naive cells, over 90% of TCR sequences were seen only once. No ground truth validated the naive and memory repertoire findings. Possibly reflecting memory cells re-expressing CD45RA, a few larger clonotypes occurred in naive repertoires, especially CD8.

Both TRBC1 and TRBC2 were covered by a beta constant-region primer of two equimolar oligonucleotides. The ligated cDNA underwent four PCR rounds using SP2 and nested alpha and beta constant-region primers. MiXCR, run by TCRdb on the UMI-ligation and nested PCR reads, gives a single entry per CDR3 protein. The sample lists 120,000 to 150,000 distinct CDR3 sequences, under 25% seen once, with 0.5% to 0.75% in the top ten. The CDR3 runs 12 residues. Trimming shortened V by 4 bases and J by 6 bases, and 13 bases separated the two germline ends. CDR1 DFQATT and CDR2 SNEGSKA come from the germline V gene (reference sequence).

This TCR derives from a human donor in good health. Input material: naive CD8+ T cells from blood. V and J are TRBV20-1 and TRBJ2-7; maybe TRBD2 (5 bases). CDR3 nucleotide sequence: TGCAGTGCTACCCCTTCCGGGGTCGAGCAGTACTTC. It translates to CSATPSGVEQYF.